Following are 14 T cell receptor beta chains from one sample sequenced in a study of blood T cell repertoires in COVID-19. Sequencing used immunoSEQ multiplex PCR; TCRdb keeps in-frame clones, though not all of them. Seen here are nearly 250,000 clones, around 80% observed once, and the top ten hold 1.9%. Sequencing input: peripheral blood. The receptors here all came from a woman of 80 years or more with acute or convalescent COVID-19.

This clone was recorded a few times. V usage is TRBV5-4 and J usage is TRBJ1-5; TRBD1 aligns across 9 bases. Losses at the gene ends were 3 bases for V and 1 base for J; bases not matched to a gene: 14. CDR3 size: 19 residues. The germline V gene encodes CDR1 SGHNT and CDR2 YYREEE (reference sequence). The CDR3 DNA sequence: TGTGCCAGCAGCTCAGAAACACCGGGACAGGGTTTCAGCAATCAGCCCCAGCATTTT. As protein: CASSSETPGQGFSNQPQHF.

This chain joins TRBV3-1 (or the pseudogene TRBV3-2) and TRBJ1-6, with D unclear. V was pared by 1 base and J by 0 bases, with 7 bases between. The germline CDR1 and CDR2 sequences are LGHDT and YNNKEL (reference sequence). This CDR3 is built from 16 residues. For the CDR3, the DNA is TGTGCCAGCAGCCAAGGAGGGAGCTCCTATAATTCACCCCTCCACTTT. Translation: CASSQGGSSYNSPLHF.

V usage is TRBV14 and J usage is TRBJ1-2; weak D call: TRBD1 (6 bases). There are 14 residues in the CDR3. The V gene's germline CDR1 is SGHDN and CDR2 FVKESK. V was clipped by 1 base and J by 7 bases, with 13 bases between them. The CDR3, as DNA: TGTGCCAGCAGCCAAGGCACAGGGACCTCTGGCTACACCTTC. It codes for CASSQGTGTSGYTF. The variable domain in full, completed from reference TRBV14 and TRBJ1-2, reads EAGVTQFPSHSVIEKGQTVTLRCDPISGHDNLYWYRRVMGKEIKFLLHFVKESKQDESGMPNNRFLAERTGGTYSTLKVQPAELEDSGVYFCASSQGTGTSGYTFGSGTRLTVV.

This clone was recorded only once. The chain has TRBV19 and TRBJ2-5; 8 nucleotides match TRBD2. This CDR3 comprises 16 residues. CDR1 and CDR2 from the germline V gene are LNHDA and SQIVND (reference sequence). With 5 bases clipped from V and 7 bases from J, the junction kept 15 bases outside the gene matches. CDR3 nucleotides: TGTGCCAGTAGTCTACTACCGGGACTAGGGGTTGGGACCCAGTACTTC. It encodes CASSLLPGLGVGTQYF.

The chain recombines TRBV30 with TRBJ1-1; the match to TRBD1 covers 9 bases. Germline CDR1 and CDR2: GTSNPN and SVGIG (reference sequence). CDR3 length: 16 residues. J was trimmed by 5 bases and V by 3 bases; bases with no gene match: 13. This CDR3 is CAWSPRNRGTGTEAFF. The CDR3 DNA reads TGTGCCTGGAGCCCTCGAAATCGGGGGACAGGGACTGAAGCTTTCTTT. The variable domain in full, with the rest retrieved from reference TRBV30 and TRBJ1-1, is SQTIHQWPATLVQPVGSPLSLECTVEGTSNPNLYWYRQAAGRGLQLLFYSVGIGQISSEVPQNLSASRPQDRQFILSSKKLLLSDSGFYLCAWSPRNRGTGTEAFFGQGTRLTVV.

In its sample, this clone was seen many times. Other DNA sequences from this sample encode an identical CDR3 as well. This chain uses TRBV12-3 or TRBV12-4 with TRBJ1-5; 7 nucleotides line up with TRBD1. Unmatched junction bases numbered 4, after V lost 6 bases and J lost 5 bases. The CDR3 extends over 13 amino acids. The CDR3 sequence: CASRLQGDQPQHF. The CDR3 nucleotides are TGTGCCAGCAGACTCCAGGGGGATCAGCCCCAGCATTTT.

The rearrangement links TRBV28 to TRBJ1-1; D call uncertain. The CDR3 is 13 residues long. Deletions cut 2 bases from V and 1 base from J, with 5 bases between. The V gene's germline CDR1 is MDHEN and CDR2 SYDVKM. CDR3 amino acids: CASSLNRNTEAFF. CDR3 nucleotides: TGTGCCAGCAGTTTAAATAGGAACACTGAAGCTTTCTTT.

This clone has just a few counts. The chain employs TRBV29-1 and TRBJ2-7, with 9 bases aligning to TRBD1. In germline, CDR1 is SQVTM, CDR2 ANQGSEA. The CDR3 extends over 13 amino acids. V gave up 7 bases and J gave up 4 bases; unmatched junction bases: 8. The CDR3 here is CSARGQGPYEQYF. DNA of the CDR3: TGCAGCGCACGAGGACAGGGGCCGTACGAGCAGTACTTC.

V is TRBV14 and J is TRBJ1-2; D is possibly TRBD1 (5 bases). Germline V CDR1 and CDR2: SGHDN, FVKESK. V was cut by 4 bases and J by 2 bases, with 11 bases left in between. The CDR3 loop spans 14 amino acids. In nucleotides, the CDR3 is TGTGCCAGCAGCCTTGACAGCCTGAACTATGGCTACACCTTC. Amino acids: CASSLDSLNYGYTF.

The rearrangement uses TRBV29-1 and TRBJ2-1, with a possible D match to TRBD2 (6 bases). The V end lost 7 bases, the J end lost 10 bases, and 11 bases lay between the germline ends. Germline CDR1 is SQVTM and CDR2 is ANQGSEA. The CDR3 loop spans 10 amino acids. The CDR3 loop reads CSGMGGEQFF. The CDR3 bases are TGCAGCGGGATGGGAGGCGAGCAGTTCTTC.

V usage is TRBV5-4 and J usage is TRBJ2-3; 13 bases match TRBD2. Germline V CDR1 and CDR2: SGHNT, YYREEE (reference sequence). V shed 3 bases, J shed 1 base, and the junction held 2 bases outside the gene matches. The CDR3 sequence is 16 residues long. The CDR3 DNA is TGTGCCAGCAGCTCTGGGACTAGCGGGGGCACAGATACGCAGTATTTT. Translating it yields CASSSGTSGGTDTQYF.

This clone showed up just a few times. V usage is TRBV7-6 and J usage is TRBJ1-2; D possibly corresponds to TRBD1 (5 bases). CDR1 SGHVS and CDR2 FNYEAQ come from the germline V gene. This CDR3 is built from 17 residues. Trimming removed 5 bases at V and 3 bases at J, with 22 bases between. CDR3 in amino acids: CASSDLGQPPWHYGYTF. In DNA, the CDR3 is TGTGCCAGCAGCGACCTGGGGCAGCCTCCGTGGCACTATGGCTACACCTTC.

This rearrangement joins TRBV5-1 to TRBJ2-2, with D perhaps matching TRBD1 (5 bases). V shed 0 bases and J shed 7 bases, with 16 bases lying between them. Germline V gene data show CDR1 as SGHRS and CDR2 as YFSETQ. There are 16 residues in the CDR3. The CDR3 DNA reads as TGCGCCAGCAGCTTGGCCAAAGGGGCCAGTGACGGGGAGCTGTTTTTT. This encodes CASSLAKGASDGELFF.

This chain joins TRBV30 and TRBJ1-1; 8 nucleotides align to TRBD1. Germline V gene data show CDR1 as GTSNPN and CDR2 as SVGIG (reference sequence). The CDR3 has 13 amino acids. Trimming removed 3 bases from V and 5 bases from J; junction bases left unmatched: 5. The CDR3 spells CAWRDRGGTEAFF. The DNA for the CDR3 is TGTGCCTGGAGAGACAGGGGTGGGACTGAAGCTTTCTTT.